This is a list of T cell receptor beta chains from one sample in a study of control samples from healthy donors and cancer patients. The protocol was immunoSEQ multiplex PCR, while the TCRdb copy is restricted to in-frame clones and leaves out a portion. Here the sample spans 2,800 or so clones, just under 95% being singletons. Sequenced material: PBMCs. The source of these receptors is an older man with lung cancer. The CDR3 runs from the conserved cysteine through the conserved F or W. The order of the fields is J gene, CDR3 length, V gene, CDR3 protein.

J: TRBJ2-3
length: 15
V: TRBV4-2
CDR3: CASSQEAASTDTQYF

J: TRBJ1-3
length: 14
V: TRBV30
CDR3: CAWSVGLSGNTIYF

J: TRBJ1-3
length: 14
V: TRBV6-5
CDR3: CASRGSYSGNTIYF

J: TRBJ2-7
length: 14
V: TRBV7-9
CDR3: CASMPGGQSPEQYF

J: TRBJ2-2
length: 13
V: TRBV12-3/TRBV12-4
CDR3: CASRLAGSGELFF

J: TRBJ1-2
length: 13
V: TRBV6-6
CDR3: CASSYLMGDRALF

J: TRBJ2-3
length: 15
V: TRBV2
CDR3: CASSDETGISDTQYF

J: TRBJ2-3
length: 14
V: TRBV7-3
CDR3: CASSLRLSTDTQYF

J: TRBJ1-2
length: 13
V: TRBV27
CDR3: CASSLDSSYGYTF

J: TRBJ1-6
length: 16
V: TRBV27
CDR3: CASRKLQSSYNSPLHF

J: TRBJ1-2
length: 15
V: TRBV6-5
CDR3: CASSYRRGGNYGYTF

J: TRBJ1-1
length: 14
V: TRBV7-8
CDR3: CASTFGGRKTEAFF

J: TRBJ2-5
length: 11
V: TRBV18
CDR3: CASSRQETQYF

J: TRBJ2-6
length: 18
V: TRBV7-2
CDR3: CASSLALTGYSGANVLTF

J: TRBJ2-5
length: 12
V: TRBV6-6
CDR3: CASTWSQETQYF

J: TRBJ2-5
length: 13
V: TRBV11-2
CDR3: CASTLTVQETQYF

J: TRBJ1-1
length: 14
V: TRBV5-1
CDR3: CASGTYSVGTEAFF

J: TRBJ1-2
length: 10
V: TRBV2
CDR3: CASNGVGYTF

J: TRBJ2-7
length: 18
V: TRBV23-1
CDR3: CASSQSSGATLPLYEQYF

J: TRBJ2-1
length: 15
V: TRBV7-9
CDR3: CASSPKMTGFDEQFF

J: TRBJ2-7
length: 12
V: TRBV7-8
CDR3: CASSASQYEQYF

J: TRBJ2-6
length: 16
V: TRBV5-1
CDR3: CASSLPGSSGANVLTF

J: TRBJ1-3
length: 15
V: TRBV25-1
CDR3: CASSIQGVKGNTIYF

J: TRBJ2-4
length: 12
V: TRBV19
CDR3: CASSIGENIQYF

J: TRBJ2-7
length: 16
V: TRBV5-1
CDR3: CASSPAAGLAGVMQYF

J: TRBJ2-5
length: 14
V: TRBV6-6
CDR3: CASSYRDRGETQYF

J: TRBJ2-2
length: 13
V: TRBV3-1/TRBV3-2
CDR3: CASSQFVTGELFF

J: TRBJ1-1
length: 13
V: TRBV28
CDR3: CASSLWGVAEAFF

J: TRBJ2-7
length: 12
V: TRBV7-9
CDR3: CASSLRSVEQYF

J: TRBJ2-1
length: 14
V: TRBV27
CDR3: CASSRGGSYNEQFF

J: TRBJ2-1
length: 13
V: TRBV7-8
CDR3: CASRSGQENEQFF

J: TRBJ1-5
length: 16
V: TRBV30
CDR3: CAWSVQPLAGHQPQHF

J: TRBJ1-1
length: 13
V: TRBV11-2
CDR3: CASSLEPATEAFF

J: TRBJ2-3
length: 15
V: TRBV24-1
CDR3: CATRGTGGGTDTQYF

J: TRBJ2-3
length: 18
V: TRBV11-3
CDR3: CASSPGTGFVQSTDTQYF

J: TRBJ1-4
length: 11
V: TRBV30
CDR3: CAWSVRDKLFF

J: TRBJ2-7
length: 15
V: TRBV6-2/TRBV6-3
CDR3: CASSGTSGGTYEQYF

J: TRBJ1-5
length: 13
V: TRBV2
CDR3: CASIRGYNEPQHF

J: TRBJ1-5
length: 13
V: TRBV5-1
CDR3: CASSPTGDQPQHF

J: TRBJ2-1
length: 14
V: TRBV3-1/TRBV3-2
CDR3: CASSPVRGYNEQFF

J: TRBJ2-2
length: 13
V: TRBV9
CDR3: CASSVWADGELFF

J: TRBJ2-3
length: 15
V: TRBV19
CDR3: CASKLSADFTDTQYF

J: TRBJ2-2
length: 12
V: TRBV10-1
CDR3: CAVSPTTGELFF

J: TRBJ2-7
length: 17
V: TRBV9
CDR3: CASSVGLGTGGTNEQYF

J: TRBJ1-5
length: 16
V: TRBV18
CDR3: CASSPNNQGVSQPQHF

J: TRBJ1-4
length: 15
V: TRBV30
CDR3: CAWNTPGPRNEKLFF

J: TRBJ1-2
length: 13
V: TRBV12-3/TRBV12-4
CDR3: CASSFQGGYGYTF

J: TRBJ2-2
length: 17
V: TRBV4-3
CDR3: CASSQDHGASGTGELFF

J: TRBJ2-3
length: 11
V: TRBV6-5
CDR3: CASRAGDTQYF

J: TRBJ2-2
length: 14
V: TRBV7-7
CDR3: CASSLGGGSGELFF

J: TRBJ2-1
length: 11
V: TRBV19
CDR3: CASSAYNEQFF

J: TRBJ1-6
length: 14
V: TRBV7-9
CDR3: CASSWTGAESPLHF

J: TRBJ1-2
length: 12
V: TRBV28
CDR3: CATSNRAYGYTF

J: TRBJ2-1
length: 19
V: TRBV4-3
CDR3: CASSQDQPSGESSYNEQFF

J: TRBJ1-2
length: 16
V: TRBV18
CDR3: CASSPRKGPANYGYTF

J: TRBJ2-2
length: 14
V: TRBV2
CDR3: CASSEQGSTGELFF

J: TRBJ2-7
length: 15
V: TRBV6-6
CDR3: CASSRTGLSSYEQYF

J: TRBJ1-2
length: 14
V: TRBV4-3
CDR3: CASSPDRGDGGYTF